This T cell receptor beta chain was sequenced for a study of T cell responses to AZD1222 COVID-19 vaccine (dated by TCRdb to about 2021). In terms of the full investigation: Because spike-specific TCR depth and breadth did not differ between the two schedules, AZD1222 recipients who got a second dose at roughly 4 weeks were pooled with those who got a second dose at roughly 12 weeks. Enrollment into the trials was organized by age into subgroups of 18-55, 56-69 and 70-plus years, and those subgroups contained roughly 150, 30 and 60 TCR-sequenced participants, respectively. TCR sequencing covered approximately 230 trial participants: 200 to 220 given two doses of AZD1222 and approximately 26 given two doses of MenACWY control vaccine. General study outcomes and caveats: Most participants were white British and females outnumbered males, and the authors suggested that clonal diversity may have been underestimated. CD4 TCRs associated with the vaccine covered the entire spike protein, and the dominant responses were in regions 160-218 and 743-854. After two AZD1222 doses, spike-specific TCR breadth and depth were significantly higher than at day 0 and than in MenACWY recipients. Because no samples from the day 14 peak response were available, repertoires could be characterized only after the peak T cell response. In the small 56-69-year group, the increase in depth fell short of significance, most likely because of low power. Only five or six AZD1222 recipients were SARS-CoV-2 seropositive at baseline, limiting conclusions about previously exposed vaccinees. Reportedly, close to half of the unique spike-specific TCRs recognized epitopes lying outside the regions that are mutated in the B.1.351 and B.1.1.7 variants.

Taken from cysteine to phenylalanine, the CDR3 has 12 residues. Only CDR3 DNA is held: 36 bases, read in frame from base 1. Trimming removed 6 bases from V and 4 bases from J, leaving 9 bases between the germline ends. Read against the paper, the sample's time point label means: baseline before first vaccination. Samples from vaccinated people were obtained from the UK trials COV001 and COV002, which included a single-blind randomized controlled phase 2/3 trial of AZD1222 (ChAdOx1 nCoV-19) in healthy adults. For TCRbeta chain sequencing, PBMC samples from trial participants were taken at day 0 and at day 28 after the second dose. The CDR3 regions of human TCRbeta chains were analyzed by immunosequencing. In the authors' own workflow: TCRs in the repertoires were matched against a reference library of SARS-CoV-2-specific TCRs that had been generated with the MIRA antigen-specificity platform. Breadth meant the fraction of unique TCRs that were SARS-CoV-2-associated, whereas depth meant the fraction of total T cells that were SARS-CoV-2-associated. Using the MIRA data, each spike-specific TCR was assigned both to the spike region to which the TCR was reactive and to a CD4 or CD8 class. Log10-transformed breadth and depth values were compared by one-way ANOVA with Sidak's multiple comparisons tests. TCRdb retrieved this table from immuneACCESS and kept in-frame rearrangements only. Not all clones are present; in checked studies, unresolved V genes account for under half, and no reason is known for the remainder. V and J calls and clone size are those listed in that table; D and trimming were worked out from the DNA. In this sample the table shows 150,000 to 200,000 clones, 80% to 90% of which occur a single time. 7.7% of the sample is in the top ten clones.

Concerning this clone itself: Its antigen is unknown. Nothing much larger sits one base from this clone, and base qualities are not available.

Sequenced material: peripheral blood, taken on day 0 of AZD1222 vaccination. The sequence derives from an adult in good health. The chain couples TRBV12-3 or TRBV12-4 to TRBJ1-2; a weak D assignment points to TRBD1 (5 bases agree). CDR3 reads: CASSDGTYGYTF. The base sequence is TGTGCCAGCAGCGATGGGACCTATGGCTACACCTTC.